This T cell receptor beta chain was captured in a study of cytomegalovirus exposure and HLA in healthy donors. Remarks on this clone: Its antigen is still unknown.

Trimming left V 2 bases short and J 2 bases short, with 12 bases between. CDR1 and CDR2 from the germline V gene are SNHLY and FYNNEI. CDR3 length: 16 residues. Primers: 60 Vbeta forward and 13 Jbeta reverse. Using immunoSEQ multiplex PCR, the repertoire was profiled, and TCRdb retains in-frame clones only, with some absent. The data show roughly 40,000 clones, 45% to 65% seen once. Whole-study results and caveats: A later analysis showed that HLA-associated TCR beta chains had undergone more clonal expansion than equally common others. TCR beta V segments were, for the most part, productive about 87% or about 30% of the time in an earlier analysis. Cytomegalovirus association was assigned to over 150 TCR beta chains.

The sample taken for sequencing was PBMCs. V gene TRBV2 combines with J gene TRBJ1-4; the D is unclear. The source of this sequence is a human donor in good health. DNA of the CDR3: TGTGCCAGCAGTGAACTTTCGAGGTCCACTAATGAAAAACTGTTTTTT. Its translation is CASSELSRSTNEKLFF. The full variable domain, its missing parts supplied by reference TRBV2 and TRBJ1-4, is EPEVTQTPSHQVTQMGQEVILRCVPISNHLYFYWYRQILGQKVEFLVSFYNNEISEKSEIFDDQFSVERPDGSNFTLKIRSTKLEDSAMYFCASSELSRSTNEKLFFGSGTQLSVL.